Below, one TCR beta chain is given with its context. Germline values: CDR1 LGHNA, CDR2 YSLEER. The CDR3 consists of 16 residues. With 0 bases clipped from V and 2 bases from J, the junction kept 4 bases outside the gene matches. MiXCR, applied by TCRdb to the 5' RACE reads, yields one record per CDR3 protein. This table has under 350,000 distinct CDR3 sequences, nearly 9.5% appearing once. The data derive from a study of identical twins. Another study also made use of these data, one on yellow fever vaccine responses in identical twins.

The chain carries TRBV4-3 and TRBJ2-1, with 7 bases aligning to TRBD1. The sequenced sample consisted of CD8+ T cells sorted from blood. The sequence derives from a woman between 18 and 29 years old in good health. The CDR3 bases are TGCGCCAGCAGCCAAGATCTGACAGGGCCCTACAATGAGCAGTTCTTC. Protein: CASSQDLTGPYNEQFF.